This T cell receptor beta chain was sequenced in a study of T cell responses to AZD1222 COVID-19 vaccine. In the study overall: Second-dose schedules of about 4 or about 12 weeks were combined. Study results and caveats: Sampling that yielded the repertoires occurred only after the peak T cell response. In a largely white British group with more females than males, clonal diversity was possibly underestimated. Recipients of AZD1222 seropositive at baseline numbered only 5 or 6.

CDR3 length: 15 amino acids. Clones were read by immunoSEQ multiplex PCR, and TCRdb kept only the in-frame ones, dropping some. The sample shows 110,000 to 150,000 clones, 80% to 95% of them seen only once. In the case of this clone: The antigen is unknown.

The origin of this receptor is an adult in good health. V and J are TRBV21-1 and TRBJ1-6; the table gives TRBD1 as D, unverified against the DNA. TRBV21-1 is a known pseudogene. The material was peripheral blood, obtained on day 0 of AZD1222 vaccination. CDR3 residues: CASSFRTGNYSPLHF. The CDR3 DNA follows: TGTGCCAGCAGCTTCCGGACAGGGAATTATTCACCCCTCCACTTT.